In its sample, the clone carrying this TCR beta chain was seen a few times. Its antigen is not identified. Described time point: newly diagnosed GD, antithyroid drugs for less than 3 months. Extracted RNA from PBMCs served as the source of the TCR library. Diagnosis followed American Thyroid Association guidelines for Graves' disease. This sample is drawn from a study of regulatory T cells in long-lasting Graves disease. General study points: Lower TCR diversity was seen in persistent Graves' patients than in newly diagnosed ones. Persistent patients had a count of shared public clonotypes (roughly 2,500) that exceeded that of new patients (about 970).

Building of the TCR beta libraries involved iRepertoire HTBI primers and Arm-PCR of CDR3 regions. TCRdb re-derived calls from the multiplex PCR reads in MiXCR, one entry per CDR3 protein. The sample includes hundreds of thousands of distinct CDR3 sequences, about 15% seen only once; the top ten take roughly 7.7%. This CDR3 region has 19 residues. V was pared by 2 bases and J by 3 bases, with 26 bases between. Germline loops: CDR1 MGHRA, CDR2 YSYEKL. This sample was shared with a second study, whose subject was T cells in Graves' hyperthyroidism and ophthalmopathy. That publication notes: In the blood, most expanded thyroid clonotypes above 0.001 appeared as well.

The source material was peripheral blood mononuclear cells (PBMCs), sampled at new diagnosis, from a patient treated with antithyroid drugs. This receptor was taken from a woman in her 40s with Graves disease. This sequence joins TRBV4-1 and TRBJ2-7, with a weak D call TRBD2 (6 bases). This CDR3 is CASSQFEEGGLAGNYEQYF. The CDR3 DNA sequence: TGCGCCAGCAGCCAATTCGAGGAAGGAGGGCTTGCGGGAAACTACGAGCAGTACTTC.